This TCR beta chain was found in a study of blood T cell repertoires in COVID-19 (dated by TCRdb to the early 2020s). As for the study more broadly: The collaborator samples originated in the United States, Italy and Spain and spanned the acute and convalescent phases of COVID-19. HLA class I and class II types, where available, came from metadata supplied by the sample provider rather than from assay-based typing. A freely available public database, intended as a resource for researchers studying the immune response to SARS-CoV-2, is where the repertoires were released. The samples were drawn from two sources: the first 160 participants of the ongoing ImmuneRACE study, and 1,254 subjects contributed by 6 global collaborators. The prospective study material was composed of cDNA or gDNA derived from T cells, B-cell-depleted T cells, or PBMCs. Subjects who had been exposed to COVID-19, were actively infected with it, or had recovered from it provided the deeply sampled blood TCRbeta repertoires that made up the dataset. Sample metadata almost always included a de-identified subject ID, COVID-19 status, age in years and sex. Results the study describes overall, beyond this receptor: Clinical and demographic metadata were provided uncurated, with the amount varying by source and participant.

The germline V gene yields SGHRS for CDR1 and YFSETQ for CDR2. The germline ends are 15 bases apart after V is trimmed by 5 bases and J by 0 bases. From its cysteine to its phenylalanine, the CDR3 spans 16 amino acids. Solely the CDR3 DNA is kept, with 48 bases framed from the first base. To note about this clone: Its antigen is currently not known. Base quality data are lacking; no much larger clone is found one base away.

Collaborating institutions collected whole blood in K2EDTA tubes following their own protocols. Collaborator samples were shipped for TCRbeta analysis as frozen whole blood, isolated PBMCs, or DNA extracted from either sample type. The immunoSEQ Assay, a bias-controlled multiplex PCR, was used to amplify TCRbeta CDR3 regions from genomic DNA. Per the source publication's procedure: Within the assay, amplification of reference gene primers was used to estimate how many nucleated cells each sample contained. To quantify the absolute abundance of each unique TCRbeta CDR3 rearrangement, sequence reads were collapsed and filtered. For each sample, productive Simpson clonality was calculated as the square root of Simpson's diversity index across productive rearrangements. TCRdb mirrors the immuneACCESS table, restricted to in-frame sequences. Some clones are absent from its copies; in checked studies, under half trace to an unresolved V gene, and the reason for the others is unknown. V and J calls and clone size come straight from that table; D and trimming were deduced from the DNA. The sample table holds roughly 190,000 clones, of which about 86% were seen once. The ten largest clones represent about 15% of the sample.

The rearranged segments are TRBV5-1 and TRBJ1-3; the D gene is perhaps TRBD1, from 5 matching bases. Material for sequencing was peripheral blood. The receptor was isolated from a man aged 30-40 years with active or convalescent COVID-19. The sequenced DNA: TGCGCCAGCAGTTATTCGACAGCCAGCTCTGGAAACACCATATATTTT. It translates as CASSYSTASSGNTIYF.